This T cell receptor (beta chain) was profiled in a study of identical twins. The study's findings and limits: Models predicted too little out-of-frame TCR alpha sharing in monozygotic twins. Researchers reported excess low generation probability among twin-shared out-of-frame alpha sequences.

The CDR3 totals 16 residues. CDR1 and CDR2 (germline): KGHDR, SFDVKD. Trimming removed 3 bases from V and 5 bases from J, with 15 bases in between. A word on this clonotype: Its antigen is not identified.

Template switching supplied a universal primer site; unique molecular identifiers were carried on the cDNA. TCRdb fed the 5' RACE reads into MiXCR, producing one record per CDR3 protein. The repertoire holds hundreds of thousands of distinct CDR3 sequences, with approximately 8% as singletons. These sequences were also reported in another study, on yellow fever vaccine responses in identical twins.

Specimen: memory (CD45RO+) T cells sorted from blood. The TCR originated in a woman aged 18 to 35 in good health. The rearrangement uses TRBV24-1 and TRBJ2-2, with D possibly TRBD1 on 6 matching bases. For the CDR3, the DNA is TGTGCCACCAGTGATAGAAGACAGGTCCCTACCGGGGAGCTGTTTTTT. Translated: CATSDRRQVPTGELFF.